A selection of T cell receptor beta chains follows, all from one sample in a study of blood T cell repertoires in COVID-19. The assay was immunoSEQ multiplex PCR, and TCRdb's table has in-frame clones only and misses some. Of about 140,000 clones listed, approximately 86% were seen once; the top ten hold 5.4%. Sequenced: peripheral blood. The source of these receptors is a human donor in a cohort sampled during active COVID-19. CDR3s include the opening cysteine and the closing phenylalanine or tryptophan. Fields, in order: V gene, clone size, J gene, D gene, CDR3 protein, CDR3 DNA. D genes are given only for firm matches. A clone size is listed for some rows: how often the clone was seen (once, few, many), or a class if it is expanded.

>TRBV4-1|once|TRBJ1-2|TRBD1
CASSQPPGQGFYGYTF
TGCGCCAGCAGCCAACCCCCGGGACAGGGCTTCTATGGCTACACCTTC
>TRBV28|-|TRBJ1-2|-
CASRTGRAMGDF
TGTGCCAGCAGAACCGGGCGTGCCATGGGAGACTTC
>TRBV7-6|few|TRBJ2-5|TRBD1
CASSLGTGGGNQETQYF
TGTGCCAGCAGCCTTGGGACAGGTGGGGGGAATCAAGAGACCCAGTACTTC
>TRBV7-2|-|TRBJ1-1|-
CASSPNLGGMNTEAFF
TGTGCCAGCAGCCCCAATTTGGGGGGGATGAACACTGAAGCTTTCTTT
>TRBV3-1/TRBV3-2|few|TRBJ1-5|TRBD1
CASQGGSNQPQHF
TGTGCCAGCCAGGGGGGAAGCAATCAGCCCCAGCATTTT
>TRBV7-9|-|TRBJ1-2|-
CASSLDGVSGYTF
TGTGCCAGCAGCTTAGATGGAGTGTCTGGCTACACCTTC
>TRBV7-9|-|TRBJ1-2|TRBD1
CASSPLLVAGTANYGYTF
TGTGCCAGCAGCCCCCTGCTCGTCGCCGGGACAGCTAACTATGGCTACACCTTC
>TRBV27|-|TRBJ1-1|TRBD1
CASSIQGAGGYTEAFF
TGTGCCAGCAGTATCCAGGGGGCGGGGGGGTACACTGAAGCTTTCTTT
>TRBV24-1|-|TRBJ2-3|-
CATSDSSDTQYF
TGTGCCACCAGTGATTCATCAGATACGCAGTATTTT
>TRBV27|few|TRBJ2-1|-
CASSLSHSSYNEQFF
TGTGCCAGCAGTTTAAGCCATAGCTCCTACAATGAGCAGTTCTTC
>TRBV19|once|TRBJ1-5|TRBD1
CASSSQTGHYQPQHF
TGTGCCAGTAGTTCCCAGACAGGGCATTATCAGCCCCAGCATTTT
>TRBV6-5|-|TRBJ2-5|TRBD2
CASSRTSGSTETQYF
TGTGCCAGCAGTCGGACTAGCGGGAGTACGGAGACCCAGTACTTC
>TRBV27|-|TRBJ2-7|TRBD2
CASSLGLAGDYEQYF
TGTGCCAGCAGTTTGGGGCTAGCGGGCGACTACGAGCAGTACTTC
>TRBV29-1|-|TRBJ1-1|-
CSVVRNTEAFF
TGCAGCGTTGTTCGGAACACTGAAGCTTTCTTT
>TRBV11-2|-|TRBJ1-4|-
CASTDWGANEKLFF
TGTGCCAGCACCGATTGGGGGGCTAATGAAAAACTGTTTTTT
>TRBV27|-|TRBJ1-2|-
CASSSGGQGYGYTF
TGTGCCAGCAGTTCGGGAGGGCAAGGCTATGGCTACACCTTC
>TRBV20-1|-|TRBJ1-6|TRBD1
CSASAQGGSPLHF
TGCAGTGCTAGTGCACAGGGGGGATCACCCCTCCACTTT
>TRBV2|-|TRBJ2-7|-
CASSETGRNEQYF
TGTGCCAGCAGTGAAACCGGGAGAAACGAGCAGTACTTC
>TRBV7-3|-|TRBJ2-5|-
CASSLSSQETQYF
TGTGCCAGCAGCTTAAGCAGCCAAGAGACCCAGTACTTC
>TRBV3-1/TRBV3-2|-|TRBJ2-7|TRBD1
CASSPTRTGRSSYEQYF
TGTGCCAGCAGCCCCACCCGGACAGGGAGGAGCTCCTACGAGCAGTACTTC
>TRBV21-1|once|TRBJ1-4|-
CAVPGTGNEKLFF
TGTGCCGTTCCGGGGACAGGGAATGAAAAACTGTTTTTT
>TRBV4-1|-|TRBJ2-4|-
CASSQDKGRPKNIQYF
TGCGCCAGCAGCCAAGATAAAGGCAGGCCTAAAAACATTCAGTACTTC
>TRBV5-6|-|TRBJ2-7|-
CASSLQQGDEQYF
TGTGCCAGCAGCTTGCAACAGGGTGACGAGCAGTACTTC
>TRBV15|-|TRBJ2-1|-
CATSRPSGTLYNEQFF
TGTGCCACCAGCAGACCCTCCGGGACACTTTACAATGAGCAGTTCTTC
>TRBV4-2|-|TRBJ1-4|-
CASSQRKRTTNEKLFF
TGTGCCAGCAGCCAGAGAAAACGCACAACTAATGAAAAACTGTTTTTT
>TRBV27|few|TRBJ1-4|TRBD1
CASRPTGKSATNEKLFF
TGTGCCAGCAGACCGACAGGGAAGTCCGCAACTAATGAAAAACTGTTTTTT
>TRBV5-6|-|TRBJ1-3|-
CASSFWSSGNTIYF
TGTGCCAGCAGCTTCTGGAGCTCTGGAAACACCATATATTTT
>TRBV9|-|TRBJ2-3|-
CASSVALSGSGTQYF
TGTGCCAGCAGCGTAGCTCTTAGTGGTAGCGGTACGCAGTATTTT
>TRBV7-6|-|TRBJ2-3|TRBD2
CASSPSLAGGYTDTQYF
TGTGCCAGCAGCCCCAGTCTAGCGGGGGGATACACAGATACGCAGTATTTT
>TRBV6-5|-|TRBJ2-2|-
CASTKPGLHTGELFF
TGTGCCAGCACCAAACCCGGACTCCACACCGGGGAGCTGTTTTTT
>TRBV12-3/TRBV12-4|-|TRBJ2-2|-
CASSYGTGELFF
TGTGCCAGCAGTTACGGTACCGGGGAGCTGTTTTTT
>TRBV21-1|-|TRBJ1-1|-
CASSLKAGVTGPEAFF
TGTGCCAGCAGCCTAAAGGCCGGGGTAACCGGGCCTGAAGCTTTCTTT
>TRBV5-1|-|TRBJ2-1|-
CASSFYEAFNEQFF
TGCGCCAGCAGCTTCTACGAAGCGTTCAATGAGCAGTTCTTC
>TRBV5-1|once|TRBJ2-1|-
CASRPPGPRGGHNEQFF
TGCGCCAGCAGACCTCCCGGGCCCCGAGGGGGACACAATGAGCAGTTCTTC
>TRBV5-1|-|TRBJ2-7|TRBD2
CASSQLAGPSFEQYF
TGCGCCAGCAGCCAACTAGCGGGGCCCTCCTTCGAGCAGTACTTC
>TRBV12-3/TRBV12-4|-|TRBJ2-1|-
CASSPTSNEQFF
TGTGCCAGCAGTCCAACGAGTAATGAGCAGTTCTTC
>TRBV25-1|-|TRBJ1-1|-
CASSEGGGYEAFF
TGTGCCAGCAGTGAAGGGGGGGGTTATGAAGCTTTCTTT
>TRBV28|-|TRBJ2-1|TRBD1
CASNPGGQGYRGEQFF
TGTGCCAGCAACCCAGGGGGACAGGGGTACAGAGGTGAGCAGTTCTTC
>TRBV5-6|-|TRBJ1-5|TRBD1
CASSSSTEWTGRGQPQHF
TGTGCCAGCAGCTCCTCAACAGAATGGACAGGGCGGGGTCAGCCCCAGCATTTT
>TRBV5-5|-|TRBJ2-7|-
CASSPIPGQGSYEQYF
TGTGCCAGCAGCCCCATTCCGGGACAAGGTTCCTACGAGCAGTACTTC
>TRBV9|-|TRBJ1-2|-
CASKGGTGYTF
TGTGCCAGCAAGGGGGGGACTGGCTACACCTTC